Here is one T cell receptor (beta chain) with its context. Its antigen remains unidentified. The CDR3 runs 18 residues. These data originate in a study of T-cell reconstitution after alpha-beta-depleted transplantation in children. Study findings and constraints: At around two months after transplant, the alpha-beta T cells were reportedly derived from several hundred expanded clones that came from non-depleted graft cells. After transplant, high TCRbeta diversity at day 60 in some patients arose from surviving recipient T cells and thymic progenitors. T-cell numbers and diversity, one year after transplant, stemmed largely from T cells that were newly produced.

Unique molecular identifiers were incorporated during preparation of the TCRbeta library. TCRdb re-analysed the PCR reads in MiXCR, keeping a single row per CDR3 protein. The sample yields about 600,000 distinct CDR3 sequences, 10% to 15% seen once. This chain uses TRBV21-1 with TRBJ2-7; the listed D gene, TRBD2, was not tested against the DNA. TRBV21-1 is a pseudogene locus. The sample was PBMCs, mostly from graft donor cells, taken 360 days after TCRalphabeta/CD19-depleted stem cell transplant. This clonotype was obtained from a male patient between 10 and 17 years old who had a stem cell transplant for acute myeloid leukemia, so the T cells may come from the graft donor. The CDR3 DNA is TGTGCCAGCAGCAAAGGGACTAGCGGGTCCCCGATGGTCTACGAGCAGTACTTC. Translation gives CASSKGTSGSPMVYEQYF.